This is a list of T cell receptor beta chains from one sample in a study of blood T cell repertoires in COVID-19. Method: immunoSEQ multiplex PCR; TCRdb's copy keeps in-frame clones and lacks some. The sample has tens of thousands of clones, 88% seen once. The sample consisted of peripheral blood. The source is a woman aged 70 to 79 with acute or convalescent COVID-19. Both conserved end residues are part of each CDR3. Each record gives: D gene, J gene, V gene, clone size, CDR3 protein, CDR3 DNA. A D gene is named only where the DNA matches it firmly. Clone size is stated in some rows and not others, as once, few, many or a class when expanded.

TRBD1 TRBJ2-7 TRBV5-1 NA CASSSVTGGTEQYF TGCGCCAGCAGCTCAGTGACAGGGGGCACCGAGCAGTACTTC
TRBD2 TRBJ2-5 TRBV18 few CASSPSFGSGRAYETQYF TGTGCCAGCTCACCGAGCTTCGGTAGCGGGAGGGCCTATGAGACCCAGTACTTC
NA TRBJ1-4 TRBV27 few CASSYRDKRTEKLFF TGTGCCAGCAGCTACAGGGACAAGCGCACTGAAAAACTGTTTTTT
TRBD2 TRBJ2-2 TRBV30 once CAWSVRNSGGLRRNTGELFF TGTGCCTGGAGTGTACGTAATAGCGGGGGGTTACGGCGGAACACCGGGGAGCTGTTTTTT
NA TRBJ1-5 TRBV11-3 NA CASQTFSNQPQHF TGTGCCAGCCAGACATTTAGCAATCAGCCCCAGCATTTT
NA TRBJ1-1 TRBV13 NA CASSLGTGGYTEAFF TGTGCCAGCAGCTTAGGCACTGGGGGGTACACTGAAGCTTTCTTT
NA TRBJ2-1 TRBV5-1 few CASSLVKRTYNEQFF TGCGCCAGCAGCTTGGTGAAGAGGACTTACAATGAGCAGTTCTTC
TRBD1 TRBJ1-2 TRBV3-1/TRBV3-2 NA CASSLRAQGAYGYTF TGTGCCAGCAGCCTCCGAGCGCAGGGGGCTTATGGCTACACCTTC
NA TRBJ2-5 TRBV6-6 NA CASSYPRWETQYF TGTGCCAGCAGTTACCCTAGGTGGGAGACCCAGTACTTC
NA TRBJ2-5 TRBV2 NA CASKQGRLQETQYF TGTGCCAGCAAGCAGGGGCGCCTCCAAGAGACCCAGTACTTC
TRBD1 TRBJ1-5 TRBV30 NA CAWNTGTGSQPQHF TGTGCCTGGAACACCGGGACAGGCTCTCAGCCCCAGCATTTT
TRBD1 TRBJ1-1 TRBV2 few CASSADRGTEAFF TGTGCCAGCAGTGCTGACAGGGGCACTGAAGCTTTCTTT
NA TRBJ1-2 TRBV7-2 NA CASSSSRNYGYTF TGTGCCAGCAGCTCGTCGAGGAACTATGGCTACACCTTC
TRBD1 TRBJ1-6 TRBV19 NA CASSIPLTDRTNSPLHF TGTGCCAGTAGTATCCCCCTCACGGACAGGACGAATTCACCCCTCCACTTT
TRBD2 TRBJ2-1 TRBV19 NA CASSLGGSSYNEQFF TGTGCCAGTAGTTTGGGCGGGAGCTCCTACAATGAGCAGTTCTTC
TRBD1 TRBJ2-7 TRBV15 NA CATSRDGTGGKKYEQYF TGTGCCACCAGCAGAGATGGCACAGGGGGCAAGAAGTACGAGCAGTACTTC
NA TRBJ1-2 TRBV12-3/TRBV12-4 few CASSFGGAGGYTF TGTGCCAGCAGTTTTGGGGGGGCAGGCGGCTACACCTTC
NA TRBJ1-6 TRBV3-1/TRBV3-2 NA CASSQDGGVNSPLHF TGTGCCAGCAGCCAAGATGGGGGGGTTAATTCACCCCTCCACTTT
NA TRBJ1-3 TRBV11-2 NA CASSFKGDTIYF TGTGCCAGCAGCTTCAAGGGGGACACCATATATTTT
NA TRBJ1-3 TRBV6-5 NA CASTSAGGAGNTIYF TGTGCCAGCACTTCGGCCGGGGGGGCTGGAAACACCATATATTTT
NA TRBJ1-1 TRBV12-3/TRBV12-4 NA CASSFTTTTEAFF TGTGCCAGCAGTTTTACTACAACCACTGAAGCTTTCTTT
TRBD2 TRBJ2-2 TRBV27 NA CASSPGTSGRASYTGELFF TGTGCCAGCAGTCCGGGGACTAGCGGGAGGGCCTCTTACACCGGGGAGCTGTTTTTT
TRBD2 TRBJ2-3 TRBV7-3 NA CASSLSGMADTQYF TGTGCCAGCAGCCTTAGCGGGATGGCGGATACGCAGTATTTT